A selection of T cell receptor beta chains follows, all from one sample in a study of T cells after yellow fever vaccination. TCRdb reprocessed the 5' RACE reads via MiXCR and lists one record per CDR3 protein. The sample holds hundreds of thousands of distinct CDR3 sequences, more than 9% seen once. The material was PBMCs, obtained on the day of the yellow fever booster vaccination. The receptors stem from a young man who received the YFV17D yellow fever vaccine. The CDR3 runs from the conserved cysteine through the conserved F or W. A D gene is named only where the DNA matches it firmly. Only some rows state a clone size, as once, few, many or a class for expanded clones.

NA	TRBV5-1	TRBJ2-1	NA	CASSLNLNGGYNEQFF	TGCGCCAGCAGCTTGAATCTGAACGGCGGCTACAATGAGCAGTTCTTC
NA	TRBV7-2	TRBJ2-7	NA	CASSLASTGTYEQYF	TGTGCCAGCAGCTTAGCAAGTACCGGTACCTACGAGCAGTACTTC
NA	TRBV12-3/TRBV12-4	TRBJ1-1	few	CASSFWNTEAFF	TGTGCCAGCAGTTTTTGGAACACTGAAGCTTTCTTT
TRBD2	TRBV12-3/TRBV12-4	TRBJ2-3	NA	CASSYRDSGGFRDTQYF	TGTGCCAGCAGTTACCGCGATAGCGGGGGGTTCCGAGATACGCAGTATTTT
NA	TRBV27	TRBJ2-2	few	CASSRRSDTGELFF	TGTGCCAGCAGTCGCCGCAGCGACACCGGGGAGCTGTTTTTT
NA	TRBV6-2/TRBV6-3	TRBJ2-7	few	CASSYSMQAYEQYF	TGTGCCAGCAGTTACTCGATGCAGGCCTACGAGCAGTACTTC
NA	TRBV12-3/TRBV12-4	TRBJ1-5	NA	CASSLIAGISNQPQHF	TGTGCCAGCAGTTTAATAGCGGGGATTAGCAATCAGCCCCAGCATTTT
NA	TRBV11-2	TRBJ2-2	many	CASSFNGNTGELFF	TGTGCCAGCAGCTTCAACGGGAACACCGGGGAGCTGTTTTTT
NA	TRBV4-1	TRBJ2-5	many	CASSQDERTQYF	TGCGCCAGCAGCCAAGATGAACGGACCCAGTACTTC
TRBD2	TRBV7-3	TRBJ2-1	NA	CASSFLLAGPYNEQFF	TGTGCCAGCAGCTTTCTTTTAGCGGGGCCGTACAATGAGCAGTTCTTC
TRBD2	TRBV3-1	TRBJ2-1	few	CASSQADGLAGIGEQFF	TGTGCCAGCAGCCAAGCCGATGGACTAGCGGGAATCGGTGAGCAGTTCTTC
TRBD2	TRBV4-3	TRBJ2-1	once	CASSQLTSGLGNEQFF	TGCGCCAGCAGCCAATTGACTAGCGGGCTGGGAAATGAGCAGTTCTTC
NA	TRBV5-1	TRBJ2-3	few	CASRRGGPTDTQYF	TGCGCCAGCAGAAGGGGGGGCCCAACAGATACGCAGTATTTT
TRBD1	TRBV29-1	TRBJ1-2	NA	CSVARQGDYGYTF	TGCAGCGTTGCCCGACAGGGCGACTATGGCTACACCTTC
NA	TRBV20-1	TRBJ1-6	few	CSAPRHTVGNSPLHF	TGCAGTGCTCCCAGACACACCGTTGGGAATTCACCCCTCCACTTT
TRBD2	TRBV12-3/TRBV12-4	TRBJ2-2	NA	CASNTGASGRLSGELFF	TGTGCCAGCAACACGGGGGCTAGCGGGAGGCTTTCCGGGGAGCTGTTTTTT
NA	TRBV14	TRBJ2-3	NA	CASSQWRRGEDTQYF	TGTGCCAGCAGCCAATGGCGGAGGGGAGAAGATACGCAGTATTTT
NA	TRBV12-3/TRBV12-4	TRBJ2-1	NA	CASRGHEQFF	TGTGCCTCCCGCGGCCATGAGCAGTTCTTC
NA	TRBV20-1	TRBJ2-6	NA	CSAARQSSGANVLTF	TGCAGTGCTGCCCGACAGTCCTCTGGGGCCAACGTCCTGACTTTC
NA	TRBV9	TRBJ2-2	NA	CASSVSDGELFF	TGTGCCAGCAGCGTCAGTGACGGGGAGCTGTTTTTT
TRBD1	TRBV18	TRBJ1-4	few	CASSQGAADEKLFF	TGTGCCAGCTCACAGGGGGCGGCGGATGAAAAACTGTTTTTT
NA	TRBV15	TRBJ1-2	once	CTTSEAANYGYTF	TGTACCACCAGTGAAGCGGCTAACTATGGCTACACCTTC
NA	TRBV7-2	TRBJ2-3	few	CASSWRVEGKDTQYF	TGTGCCAGCAGCTGGAGAGTAGAGGGGAAAGATACGCAGTATTTT